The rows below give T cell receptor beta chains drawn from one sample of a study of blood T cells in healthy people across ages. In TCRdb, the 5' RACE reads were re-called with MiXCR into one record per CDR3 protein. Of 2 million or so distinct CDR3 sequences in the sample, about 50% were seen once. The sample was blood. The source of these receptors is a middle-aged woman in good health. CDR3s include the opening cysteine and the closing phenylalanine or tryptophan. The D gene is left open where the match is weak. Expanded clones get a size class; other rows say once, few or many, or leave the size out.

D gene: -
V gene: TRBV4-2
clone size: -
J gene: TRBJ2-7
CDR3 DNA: TGTGCCAGCAGCCCAAAGGGGTTGACGTCCTACGAGCAGTACTTC
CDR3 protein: CASSPKGLTSYEQYF

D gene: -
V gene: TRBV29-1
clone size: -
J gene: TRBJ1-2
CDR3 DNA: TGCAGCGTTCCCCCAGGGAGTGGGGGTGACTATGGCTACACCTTC
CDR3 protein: CSVPPGSGGDYGYTF

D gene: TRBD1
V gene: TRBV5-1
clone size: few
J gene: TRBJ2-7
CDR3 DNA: TGCGCCAGCAGCTTGGTGACAGGGGGGAGCCCAGCCCCCTACGAGCAGTACTTC
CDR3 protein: CASSLVTGGSPAPYEQYF

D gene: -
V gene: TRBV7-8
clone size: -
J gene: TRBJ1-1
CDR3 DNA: TGTGCCAGCAGCAGTTCTGGACCCATTGGGAACACTGAAGCTTTCTTT
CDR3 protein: CASSSSGPIGNTEAFF

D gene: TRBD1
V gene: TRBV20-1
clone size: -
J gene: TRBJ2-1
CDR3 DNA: TGCAGTGCTACTCCGGGACAGCGCATCAATGAGCAGTTCTTC
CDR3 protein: CSATPGQRINEQFF

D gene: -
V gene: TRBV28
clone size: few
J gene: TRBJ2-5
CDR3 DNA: TGTGCCAGCATTCAGGGGGACTTCAGCGAAGAGACCCAGTACTTC
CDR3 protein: CASIQGDFSEETQYF

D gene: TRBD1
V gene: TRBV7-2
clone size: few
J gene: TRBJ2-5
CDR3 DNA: TGTGCCAGCAGCTTAGTCGGACAGGGAGCTCAAGAGACCCAGTACTTC
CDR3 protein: CASSLVGQGAQETQYF

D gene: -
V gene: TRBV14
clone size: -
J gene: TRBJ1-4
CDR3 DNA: TGTGCCAGCAGCCAAGAGGCTGGGGATGAAAAACTGTTTTTT
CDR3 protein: CASSQEAGDEKLFF

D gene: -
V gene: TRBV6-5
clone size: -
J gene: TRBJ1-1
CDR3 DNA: TGTGCCAGCAGTTGGGAGGGTGGCAAGAACACTGAAGCTTTCTTT
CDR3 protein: CASSWEGGKNTEAFF

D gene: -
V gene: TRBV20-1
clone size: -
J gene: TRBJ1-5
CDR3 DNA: TGCAGTGCTAGACCGGGGGGAAATCAGCCCCAGCATTTT
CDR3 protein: CSARPGGNQPQHF

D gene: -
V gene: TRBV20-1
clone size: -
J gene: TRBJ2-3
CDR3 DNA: TGCAGTGCTAGGACTTCGGGGCGGTCAGATACGCAGTATTTT
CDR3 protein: CSARTSGRSDTQYF

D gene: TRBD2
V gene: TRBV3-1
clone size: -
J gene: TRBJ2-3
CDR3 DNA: TGTGCCAGCAGCCAAAATAGCGGGAGAGTTCTAGATACGCAGTATTTT
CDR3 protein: CASSQNSGRVLDTQYF

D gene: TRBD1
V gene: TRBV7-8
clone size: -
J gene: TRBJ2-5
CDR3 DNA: TGTGCCAGCAGCCTGAGGGGGCCCAAGACCCAGTACTTC
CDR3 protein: CASSLRGPKTQYF

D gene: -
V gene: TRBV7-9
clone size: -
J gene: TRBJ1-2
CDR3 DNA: TGTGCCAGCAGCCCAGAACTTGCGGGGACCGGGTATGGCTACACCTTC
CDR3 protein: CASSPELAGTGYGYTF

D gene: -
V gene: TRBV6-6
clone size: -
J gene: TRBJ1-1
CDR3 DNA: TGTGCCAGCATCCCCCGGTCCCTGAACACTGAAGCTTTCTTT
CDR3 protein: CASIPRSLNTEAFF

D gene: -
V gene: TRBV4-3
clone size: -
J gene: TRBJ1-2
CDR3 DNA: TGCGCCAGCAGCCAAGAATGGGTTGCAGTCTATGGCTACACCTTC
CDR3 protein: CASSQEWVAVYGYTF

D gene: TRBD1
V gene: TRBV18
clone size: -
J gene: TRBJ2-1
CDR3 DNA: TGTGCCAGCTCACCTACAGGGGGCCCTGGTAATGAGCAGTTCTTC
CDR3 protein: CASSPTGGPGNEQFF

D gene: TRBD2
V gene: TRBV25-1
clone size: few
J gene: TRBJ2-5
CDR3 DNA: TGTGCCAGCAGTGAATATAATCCTAGCGGAGAGACCCAGTACTTC
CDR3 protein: CASSEYNPSGETQYF

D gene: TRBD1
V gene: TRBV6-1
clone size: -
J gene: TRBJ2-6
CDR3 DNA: TGTGCCAGCAGTGAAGCGATACTCCGGGGACAGGGGACCGGTGGGGCCAACGTCCTGACTTTC
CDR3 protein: CASSEAILRGQGTGGANVLTF

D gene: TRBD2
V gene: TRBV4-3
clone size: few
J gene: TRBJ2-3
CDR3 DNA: TGCGCCAGCAGCCAAGGCCGACTAGCGACGCAGTATTTT
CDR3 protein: CASSQGRLATQYF

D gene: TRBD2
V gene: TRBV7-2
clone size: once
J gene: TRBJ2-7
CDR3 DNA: TGTGCCAGCAGCCGGACCCCACTAGCGGGACCCTCCCAAGAGACCCTGTACTTC
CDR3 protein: CASSRTPLAGPSQETLYF

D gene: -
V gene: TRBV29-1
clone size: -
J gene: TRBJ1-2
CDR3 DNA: TGCAGCGTTGTCGGGGCCGCTAACTATGGCTACACCTTC
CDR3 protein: CSVVGAANYGYTF

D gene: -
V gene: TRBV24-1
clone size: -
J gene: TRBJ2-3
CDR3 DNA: TGTGCCACCCGGGCGGCGGGGGATACGCAGTATTTT
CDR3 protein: CATRAAGDTQYF